This T cell receptor beta chain was captured by sequencing in a study of T cell repertoires in cytomegalovirus infection. The overall study: Carrying CMV and the relevant HLA type showed in public TCR beta signatures. Overall study findings and caveats: Summed public TCR beta family frequency identified CMV carriers bearing the relevant HLA. HLA-C-restricted, CMV-specific TCR beta clonotypes were dominant ex vivo.

The germline V and J ends were trimmed by 4 bases and 11 bases, with 11 bases remaining between them. The CDR3 is 11 residues long. TCRdb re-analysed the reads in MiXCR, keeping a single row per CDR3 protein. Of some 350,000 distinct CDR3 sequences listed, less than 20% were seen once; the top ten hold less than 9.5%. This clonotype has only a few counts. Its antigen is unknown. This sequence joins TRBV12-3 or TRBV12-4 and TRBJ1-1; D is undetermined. The sequenced material came from PBMCs. The sequence was obtained from a human donor in good health (CMV status not recorded). Some clones in this sample may be carry-over from other donors' samples. DNA of the CDR3: TGTGCCAGCAGTTCTCCCCACCCGGCTTTCTTT. Residues: CASSSPHPAFF.